This T cell receptor (beta chain) was obtained from a study of T-cell reconstitution after alpha-beta-depleted transplantation in children. A TCRbeta library incorporating unique molecular identifiers was prepared. TCRdb recomputed calls from the PCR reads with MiXCR, one row per CDR3 protein. Here the sample spans hundreds of thousands of distinct CDR3 sequences, about an eighth being singletons. This clonotype came up a few times. Germline lookup yields CDR1 SGHRS and CDR2 YFSETQ. The CDR3 runs 19 residues. Trimming removed 5 bases from V and 6 bases from J; junction bases left unmatched: 22. This sequence was found in a girl aged 2 to 10 with congenital amegakaryocytic thrombocytopenia, due to receive a stem cell transplant. The rearrangement joins TRBV5-1 to TRBJ2-2; 7 nucleotides agree with TRBD2. The sequences come from PBMCs, collected before TCRalphabeta/CD19-depleted stem cell transplant. The CDR3 DNA reads TGCGCCAGCAGACATTTACTAGGCGGCGGGAGATATCTTGCCGGGGAGCTGTTTTTT. Translated: CASRHLLGGGRYLAGELFF.